This TCR beta chain was identified in a study of T cell clones after liver transplantation. Study results and limitations: The donor-reactive repertoire was only partly measurable in a couple of subjects, lacking donor cells.

The table came from immunoSEQ multiplex PCR; TCRdb's copy has only in-frame clones and leaves some out. The sample consists of about 71,000 clones, approximately 80% of them appearing once. This CDR3 comprises 16 residues. The V gene lost 0 bases and the J gene lost 3 bases, with 13 bases spanning the gap. Germline V gene lookup returns CDR1 SGHTS and CDR2 YDEGEE. Points on this clone: The antigen remains unidentified.

The clonotype originates from a human patient who received a liver transplant. The T cells may partly be graft donor cells. The sequences come from CD4+ T cells from blood, collected 12 months after liver transplant. The rearrangement links TRBV5-8 to TRBJ2-1; D may match TRBD1 or TRBD2 (6 bases each). For the CDR3, the DNA is TGTGCCAGCAGCTTGGGGGGGGACAATTTCTACAATGAGCAGTTCTTC. Encoded protein: CASSLGGDNFYNEQFF.